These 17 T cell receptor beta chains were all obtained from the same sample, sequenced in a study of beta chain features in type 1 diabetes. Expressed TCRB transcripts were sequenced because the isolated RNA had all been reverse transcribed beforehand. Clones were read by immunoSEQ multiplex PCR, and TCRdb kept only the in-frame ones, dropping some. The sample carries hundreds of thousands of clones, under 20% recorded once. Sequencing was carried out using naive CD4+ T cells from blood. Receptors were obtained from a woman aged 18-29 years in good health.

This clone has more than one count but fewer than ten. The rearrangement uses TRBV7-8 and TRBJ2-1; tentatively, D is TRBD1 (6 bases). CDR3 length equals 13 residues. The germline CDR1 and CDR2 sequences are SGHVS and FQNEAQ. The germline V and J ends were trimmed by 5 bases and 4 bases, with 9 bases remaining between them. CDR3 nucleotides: TGTGCCAGCAGCAGGACAGAATACAATGAGCAGTTCTTC. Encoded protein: CASSRTEYNEQFF.

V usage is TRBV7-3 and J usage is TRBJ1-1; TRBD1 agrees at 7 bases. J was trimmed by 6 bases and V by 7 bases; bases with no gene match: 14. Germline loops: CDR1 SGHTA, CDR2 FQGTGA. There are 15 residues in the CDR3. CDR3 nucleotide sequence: TGTGCCAGCACCCGAGACAGGGACTCTTACGCTGAAGCTTTCTTT. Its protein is CASTRDRDSYAEAFF.

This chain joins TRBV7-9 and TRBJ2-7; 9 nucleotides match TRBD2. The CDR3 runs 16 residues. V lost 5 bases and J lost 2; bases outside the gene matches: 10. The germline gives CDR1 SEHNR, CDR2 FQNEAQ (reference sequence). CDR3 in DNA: TGTGCCAGCAGCAAAGATAGCGGGAGCCAAACCTACGAGCAGTACTTC. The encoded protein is CASSKDSGSQTYEQYF.

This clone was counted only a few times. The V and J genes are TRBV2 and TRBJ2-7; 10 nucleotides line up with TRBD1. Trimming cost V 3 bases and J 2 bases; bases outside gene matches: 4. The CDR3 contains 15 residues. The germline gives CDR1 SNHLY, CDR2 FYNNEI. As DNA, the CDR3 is TGTGCCAGCAGTGAGACAGGGGGCTTCCCCTACGAGCAGTACTTC. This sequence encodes CASSETGGFPYEQYF.

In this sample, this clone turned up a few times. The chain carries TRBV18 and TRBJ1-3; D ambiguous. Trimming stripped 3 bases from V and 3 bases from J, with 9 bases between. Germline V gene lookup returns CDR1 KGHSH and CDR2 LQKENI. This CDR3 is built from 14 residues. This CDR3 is CASSPGHGGNTIYF. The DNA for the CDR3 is TGTGCCAGCTCACCTGGGCATGGTGGAAACACCATATATTTT. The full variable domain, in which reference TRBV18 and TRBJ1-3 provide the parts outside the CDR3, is NAGVMQNPRHLVRRRGQEARLRCSPMKGHSHVYWYRQLPEEGLKFMVYLQKENIIDESGMPKERFSAEFPKEGPSILRIQQVVRGDSAAYFCASSPGHGGNTIYFGEGSWLTVV.

The CDR3 DNA sequence: TGTGCCAGCAGTGATTACAGGAGTAGCAATCAGCCCCAGCATTTT. Protein product: CASSDYRSSNQPQHF. This chain connects TRBV2 to TRBJ1-5; perhaps TRBD1 as D (5 bases). Germline V gene sequence: CDR1 SNHLY, CDR2 FYNNEI. The CDR3 has 15 residues. V gave up 3 bases and J gave up 0 bases, with 9 bases separating them.

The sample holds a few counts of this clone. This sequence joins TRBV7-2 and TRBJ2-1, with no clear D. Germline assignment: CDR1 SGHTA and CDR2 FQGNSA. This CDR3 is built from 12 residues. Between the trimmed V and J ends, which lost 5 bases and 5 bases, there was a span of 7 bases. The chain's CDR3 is CASSPQNNEQFF. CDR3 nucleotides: TGTGCCAGCAGCCCTCAGAACAATGAGCAGTTCTTC.

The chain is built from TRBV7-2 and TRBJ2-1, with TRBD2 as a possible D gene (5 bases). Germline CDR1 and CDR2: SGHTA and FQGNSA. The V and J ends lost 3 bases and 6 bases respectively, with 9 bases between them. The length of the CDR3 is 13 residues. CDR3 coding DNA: TGTGCCAGCAGCTTTGGGCGGGTCAATGAGCAGTTCTTC. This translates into CASSFGRVNEQFF.

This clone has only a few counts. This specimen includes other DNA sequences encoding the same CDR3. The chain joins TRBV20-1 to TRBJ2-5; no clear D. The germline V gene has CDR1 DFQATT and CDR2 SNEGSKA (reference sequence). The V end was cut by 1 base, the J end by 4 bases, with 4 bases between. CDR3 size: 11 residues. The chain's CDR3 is CSARGGETQYF. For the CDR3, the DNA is TGCAGTGCTAGAGGAGGAGAGACCCAGTACTTC.

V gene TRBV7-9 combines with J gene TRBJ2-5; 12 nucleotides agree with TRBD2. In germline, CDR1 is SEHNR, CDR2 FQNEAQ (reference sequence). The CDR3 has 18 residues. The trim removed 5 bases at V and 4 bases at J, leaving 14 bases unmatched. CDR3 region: CASSPGLAGSFTLETQYF. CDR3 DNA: TGTGCCAGCAGCCCAGGACTAGCGGGATCCTTTACGCTAGAGACCCAGTACTTC.

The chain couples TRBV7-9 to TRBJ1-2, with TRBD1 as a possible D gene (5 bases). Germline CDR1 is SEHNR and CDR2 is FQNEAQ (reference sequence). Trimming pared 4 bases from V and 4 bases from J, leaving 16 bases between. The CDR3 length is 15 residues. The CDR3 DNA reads TGTGCCAGCAGCTCTGGACGGGGGGGATCCTATGGCTACACCTTC. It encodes CASSSGRGGSYGYTF. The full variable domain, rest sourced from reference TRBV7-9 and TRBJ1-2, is DTGVSQNPRHKITKRGQNVTFRCDPISEHNRLYWYRQTLGQGPEFLTYFQNEAQLEKSRLLSDRFSAERPKGSFSTLEIQRTEQGDSAMYLCASSSGRGGSYGYTFGSGTRLTVV.

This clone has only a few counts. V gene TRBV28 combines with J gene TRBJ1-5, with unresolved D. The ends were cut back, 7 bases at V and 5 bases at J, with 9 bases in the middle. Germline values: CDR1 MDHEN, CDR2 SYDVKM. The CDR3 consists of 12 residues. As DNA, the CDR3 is TGTGCCAGCAACGGTAGAGATCAGCCCCAGCATTTT. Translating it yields CASNGRDQPQHF.

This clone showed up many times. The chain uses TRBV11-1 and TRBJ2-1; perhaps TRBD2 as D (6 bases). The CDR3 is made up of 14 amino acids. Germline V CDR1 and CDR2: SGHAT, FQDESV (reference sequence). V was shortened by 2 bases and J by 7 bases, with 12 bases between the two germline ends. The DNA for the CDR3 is TGTGCCAGCAGCTTATACCTAGCGAGGAATGAGCAGTTCTTC. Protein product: CASSLYLARNEQFF.

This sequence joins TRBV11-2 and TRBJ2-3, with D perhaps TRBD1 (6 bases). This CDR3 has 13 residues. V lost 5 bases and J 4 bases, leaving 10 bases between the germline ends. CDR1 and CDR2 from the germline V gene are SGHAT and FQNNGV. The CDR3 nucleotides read TGTGCCAGCAGCCCCAGGGGCCCAGATACGCAGTATTTT. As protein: CASSPRGPDTQYF.

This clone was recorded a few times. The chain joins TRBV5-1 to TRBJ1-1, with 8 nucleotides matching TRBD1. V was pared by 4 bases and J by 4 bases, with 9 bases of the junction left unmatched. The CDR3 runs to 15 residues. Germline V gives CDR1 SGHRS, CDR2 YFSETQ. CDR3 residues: CASSALTGDFTEAFF. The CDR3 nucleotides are TGCGCCAGCAGCGCGCTGACAGGGGATTTCACTGAAGCTTTCTTT.

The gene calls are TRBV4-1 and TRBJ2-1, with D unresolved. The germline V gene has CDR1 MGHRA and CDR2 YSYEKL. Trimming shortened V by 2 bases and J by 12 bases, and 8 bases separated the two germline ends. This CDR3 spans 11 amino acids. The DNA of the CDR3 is TGCGCCAGCAGCCAAAGGTCAAGGCAGTTCTTC. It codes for CASSQRSRQFF.

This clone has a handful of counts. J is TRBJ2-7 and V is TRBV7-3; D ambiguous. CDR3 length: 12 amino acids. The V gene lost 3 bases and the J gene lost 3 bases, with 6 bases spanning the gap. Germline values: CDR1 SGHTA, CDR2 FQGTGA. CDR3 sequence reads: CASSFRGYEQYF. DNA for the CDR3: TGTGCCAGCAGCTTTAGAGGCTACGAGCAGTACTTC.